What follows is one T cell receptor (beta chain) and its context. The antigen is unknown. CDR1 and CDR2 from the germline V gene are MNHNS and SASEGT. This CDR3 spans 15 amino acids. The V and J ends lost 2 bases and 1 base respectively, with 9 bases between them. Healthy bone marrow donors made up the cohort. The sample is drawn from a study of cytomegalovirus exposure and HLA in healthy donors. The PCR used 60 Vbeta and 13 Jbeta primers. The repertoire was sequenced with immunoSEQ multiplex PCR; TCRdb's copy has only in-frame clones and lacks some. The sample carries approximately 74,000 clones, roughly 80% recorded once. Study-wide points: Sequencing likely caused a cluster of highly shared sequence variants. A link between a missense DCLRE1C variant and TCR beta V- and J-gene trimming emerged from a later analysis.

The rearrangement uses TRBV6-1 and TRBJ1-5; the D gene is possibly TRBD1 (6 bases). This TCR was recovered from a woman aged 25 to 39 in good health and CMV-seronegative. Sequencing input: PBMCs. The DNA for the CDR3 is TGTGCCAGCAGTGAACCAGACAGGAGCAATCAGCCCCAGCATTTT. Translated: CASSEPDRSNQPQHF.